This T cell receptor beta chain was captured by sequencing in a study of graft-versus-host responses after intestinal transplantation. For the study at large: Anti-thymocyte globulin was used for induction in all recipients, who then took tacrolimus and steroids for roughly 3 years.

Here immunoSEQ multiplex PCR was the method, and the copy in TCRdb shows in-frame clones only, minus some. Of 110,000 to 150,000 clones listed, 85% to 95% are singletons. The V end lost 1 base, the J end lost 3 bases, and 10 bases lay between the germline ends. Germline V gene data show CDR1 as SGHAT and CDR2 as FQDESV (reference sequence). CDR3 length: 15 amino acids. A remark on this clone: Its antigen is unknown.

Here the sequenced sample was unstimulated CD4+ T cells sorted from spleen or lymph node cells, taken before intestinal transplant. The chain is built from TRBV11-1 and TRBJ2-1; D gene unclear. This TCR came from a human donor who received an intestinal transplant. The CDR3 region has the DNA TGTGCCAGCAGCTTAGATAACGTGAACTACAATGAGCAGTTCTTC. It encodes CASSLDNVNYNEQFF.